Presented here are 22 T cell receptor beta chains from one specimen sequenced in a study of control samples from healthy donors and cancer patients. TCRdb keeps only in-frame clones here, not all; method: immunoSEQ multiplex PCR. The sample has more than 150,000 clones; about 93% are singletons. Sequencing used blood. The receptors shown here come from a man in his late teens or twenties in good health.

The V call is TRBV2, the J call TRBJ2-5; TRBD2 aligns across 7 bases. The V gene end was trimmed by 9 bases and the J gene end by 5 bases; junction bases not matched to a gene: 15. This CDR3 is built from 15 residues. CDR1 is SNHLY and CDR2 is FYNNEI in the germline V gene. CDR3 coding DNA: TGTGCCAGTTTAAACATCCGGGGGGTTTTGGAGACCCAGTACTTC. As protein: CASLNIRGVLETQYF.

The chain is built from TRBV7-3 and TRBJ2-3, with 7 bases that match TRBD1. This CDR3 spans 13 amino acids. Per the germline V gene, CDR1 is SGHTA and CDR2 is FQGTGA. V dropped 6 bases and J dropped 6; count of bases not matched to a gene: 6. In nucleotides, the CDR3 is TGTGCCAGCAGTTCACAGGGGACCGATACGCAGTATTTT. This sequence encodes CASSSQGTDTQYF. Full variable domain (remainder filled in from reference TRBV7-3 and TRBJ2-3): GAGVSQTPSNKVTEKGKYVELRCDPISGHTALYWYRQSLGQGPEFLIYFQGTGAADDSGLPNDRFFAVRPEGSVSTLKIQRTERGDSAVYLCASSSQGTDTQYFGPGTRLTVL.

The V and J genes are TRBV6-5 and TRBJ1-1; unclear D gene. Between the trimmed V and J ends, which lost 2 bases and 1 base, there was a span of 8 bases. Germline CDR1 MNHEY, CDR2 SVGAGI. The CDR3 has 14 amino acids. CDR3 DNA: TGTGCCAGCAGTTACCTGGGAGGGAACACTGAAGCTTTCTTT. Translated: CASSYLGGNTEAFF.

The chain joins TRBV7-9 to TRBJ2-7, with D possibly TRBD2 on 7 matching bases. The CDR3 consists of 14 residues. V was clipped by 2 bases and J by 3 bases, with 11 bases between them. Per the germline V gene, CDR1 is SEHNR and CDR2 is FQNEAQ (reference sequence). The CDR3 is CASSLKGGDYEQYF. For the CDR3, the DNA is TGTGCCAGCAGCTTAAAAGGGGGGGACTACGAGCAGTACTTC.

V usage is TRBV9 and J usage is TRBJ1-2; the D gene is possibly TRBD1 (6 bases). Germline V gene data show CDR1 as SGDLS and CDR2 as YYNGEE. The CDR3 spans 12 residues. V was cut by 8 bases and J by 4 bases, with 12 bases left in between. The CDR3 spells CASGGAPYGYTF. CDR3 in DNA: TGTGCCAGTGGGGGGGCCCCCTATGGCTACACCTTC.

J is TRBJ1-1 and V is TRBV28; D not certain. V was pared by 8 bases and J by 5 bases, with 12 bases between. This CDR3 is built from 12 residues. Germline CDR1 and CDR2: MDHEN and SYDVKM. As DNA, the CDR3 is TGTGCCAGCCGGGGAGGCCGGACTGAAGCTTTCTTT. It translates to CASRGGRTEAFF.

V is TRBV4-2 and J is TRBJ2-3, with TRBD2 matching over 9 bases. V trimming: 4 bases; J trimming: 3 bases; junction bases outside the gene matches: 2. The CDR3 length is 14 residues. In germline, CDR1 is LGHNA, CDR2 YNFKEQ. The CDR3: CASSPGLATDTQYF. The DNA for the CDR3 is TGTGCCAGCAGCCCGGGACTAGCAACAGATACGCAGTATTTT.

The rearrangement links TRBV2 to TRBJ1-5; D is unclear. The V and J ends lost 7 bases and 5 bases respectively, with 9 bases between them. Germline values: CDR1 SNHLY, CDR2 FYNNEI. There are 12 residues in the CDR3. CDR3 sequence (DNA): TGTGCCAGCAACGGTCTGCATCAGCCCCAGCATTTT. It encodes CASNGLHQPQHF.

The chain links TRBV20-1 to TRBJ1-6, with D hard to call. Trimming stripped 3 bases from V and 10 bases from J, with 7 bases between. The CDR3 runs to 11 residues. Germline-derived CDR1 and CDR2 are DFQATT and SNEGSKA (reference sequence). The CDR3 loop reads CSASPKSPLHF. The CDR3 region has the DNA TGCAGTGCTAGTCCCAAATCACCCCTCCACTTT.

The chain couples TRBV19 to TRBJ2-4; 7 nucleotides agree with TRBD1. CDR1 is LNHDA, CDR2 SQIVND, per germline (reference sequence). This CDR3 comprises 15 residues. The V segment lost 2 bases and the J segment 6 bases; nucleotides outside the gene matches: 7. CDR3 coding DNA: TGTGCCAGTAGTATAATGGGACAGACTGCAAACATTCAGTACTTC. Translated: CASSIMGQTANIQYF.

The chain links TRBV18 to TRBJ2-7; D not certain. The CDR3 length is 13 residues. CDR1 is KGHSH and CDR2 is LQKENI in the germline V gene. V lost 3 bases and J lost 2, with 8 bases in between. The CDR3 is CASSPETPYEQYF. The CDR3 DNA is TGTGCCAGCTCACCCGAGACACCCTACGAGCAGTACTTC.

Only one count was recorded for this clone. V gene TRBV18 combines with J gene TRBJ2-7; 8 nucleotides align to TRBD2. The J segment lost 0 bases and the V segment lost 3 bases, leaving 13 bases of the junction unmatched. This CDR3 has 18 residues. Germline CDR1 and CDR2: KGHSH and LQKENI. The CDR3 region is CASSPQSSGGATSYEQYF. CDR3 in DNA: TGTGCCAGCTCACCGCAATCAAGCGGGGGAGCCACCTCCTACGAGCAGTACTTC.

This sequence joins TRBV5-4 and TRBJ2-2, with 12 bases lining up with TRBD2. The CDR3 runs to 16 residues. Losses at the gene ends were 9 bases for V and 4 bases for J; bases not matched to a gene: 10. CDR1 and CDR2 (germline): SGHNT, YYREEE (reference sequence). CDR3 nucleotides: TGTGCCACCGACTCTAGCGGGGGGGCACTCACCGGGGAGCTGTTTTTT. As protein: CATDSSGGALTGELFF.

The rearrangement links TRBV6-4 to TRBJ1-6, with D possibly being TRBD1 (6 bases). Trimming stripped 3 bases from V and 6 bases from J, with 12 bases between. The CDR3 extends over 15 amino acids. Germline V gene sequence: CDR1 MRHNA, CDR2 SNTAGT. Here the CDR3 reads CASSEGIGGNSPLHF. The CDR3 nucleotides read TGTGCCAGCAGTGAGGGTATAGGGGGTAATTCACCCCTCCACTTT.

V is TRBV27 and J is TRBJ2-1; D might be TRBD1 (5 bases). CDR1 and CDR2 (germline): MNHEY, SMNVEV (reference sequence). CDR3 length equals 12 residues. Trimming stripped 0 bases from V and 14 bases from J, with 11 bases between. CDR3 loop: CASSLSSGSEFF. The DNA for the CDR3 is TGTGCCAGCAGTTTATCATCAGGGTCGGAGTTCTTC.

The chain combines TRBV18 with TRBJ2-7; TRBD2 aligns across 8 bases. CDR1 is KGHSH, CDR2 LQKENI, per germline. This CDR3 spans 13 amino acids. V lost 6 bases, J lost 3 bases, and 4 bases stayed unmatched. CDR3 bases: TGTGCCAGCTCTTCGGGAGGGGGCTACGAGCAGTACTTC. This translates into CASSSGGGYEQYF.

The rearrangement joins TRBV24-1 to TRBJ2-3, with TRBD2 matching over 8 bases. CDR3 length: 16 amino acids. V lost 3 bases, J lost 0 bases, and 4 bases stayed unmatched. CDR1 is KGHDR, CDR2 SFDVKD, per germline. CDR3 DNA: TGTGCCACCAGTGATATGACTAGCGAGAGCACAGATACGCAGTATTTT. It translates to CATSDMTSESTDTQYF.

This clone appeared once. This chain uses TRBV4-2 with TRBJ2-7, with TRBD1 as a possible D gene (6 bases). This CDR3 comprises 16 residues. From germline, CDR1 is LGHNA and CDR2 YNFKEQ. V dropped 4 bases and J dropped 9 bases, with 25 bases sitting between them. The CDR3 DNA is TGTGCCAGCAGCCCCAACTTACAGGGATCCGGTCGTGGGCAGTACTTC. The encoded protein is CASSPNLQGSGRGQYF.

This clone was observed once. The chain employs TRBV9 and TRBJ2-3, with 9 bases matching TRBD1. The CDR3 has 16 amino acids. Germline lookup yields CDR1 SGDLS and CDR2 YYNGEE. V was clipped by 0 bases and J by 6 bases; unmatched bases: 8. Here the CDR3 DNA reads TGTGCCAGCAGCGTAGATAAGGACAGGGGTGCGGATACGCAGTATTTT. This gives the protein CASSVDKDRGADTQYF.

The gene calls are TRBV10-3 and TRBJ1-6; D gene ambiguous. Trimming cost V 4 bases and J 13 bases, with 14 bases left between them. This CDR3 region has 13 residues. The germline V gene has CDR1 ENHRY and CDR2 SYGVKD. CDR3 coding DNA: TGTGCCATCAGTGGGCTGGATAACTGGCCCCTCCACTTT. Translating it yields CAISGLDNWPLHF.

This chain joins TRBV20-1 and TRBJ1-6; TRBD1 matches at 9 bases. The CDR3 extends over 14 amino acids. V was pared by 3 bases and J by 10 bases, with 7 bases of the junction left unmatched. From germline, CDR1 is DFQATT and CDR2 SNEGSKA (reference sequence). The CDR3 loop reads CSASQGQGGSPLHF. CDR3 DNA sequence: TGCAGTGCTAGTCAGGGACAGGGAGGATCACCCCTCCACTTT.

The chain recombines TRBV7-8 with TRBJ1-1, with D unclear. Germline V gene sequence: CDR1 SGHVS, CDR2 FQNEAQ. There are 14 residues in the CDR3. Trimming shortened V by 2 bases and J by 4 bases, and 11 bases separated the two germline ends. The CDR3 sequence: CASSLIRQATEAFF. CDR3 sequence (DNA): TGTGCCAGCAGCTTAATACGGCAAGCCACTGAAGCTTTCTTT.